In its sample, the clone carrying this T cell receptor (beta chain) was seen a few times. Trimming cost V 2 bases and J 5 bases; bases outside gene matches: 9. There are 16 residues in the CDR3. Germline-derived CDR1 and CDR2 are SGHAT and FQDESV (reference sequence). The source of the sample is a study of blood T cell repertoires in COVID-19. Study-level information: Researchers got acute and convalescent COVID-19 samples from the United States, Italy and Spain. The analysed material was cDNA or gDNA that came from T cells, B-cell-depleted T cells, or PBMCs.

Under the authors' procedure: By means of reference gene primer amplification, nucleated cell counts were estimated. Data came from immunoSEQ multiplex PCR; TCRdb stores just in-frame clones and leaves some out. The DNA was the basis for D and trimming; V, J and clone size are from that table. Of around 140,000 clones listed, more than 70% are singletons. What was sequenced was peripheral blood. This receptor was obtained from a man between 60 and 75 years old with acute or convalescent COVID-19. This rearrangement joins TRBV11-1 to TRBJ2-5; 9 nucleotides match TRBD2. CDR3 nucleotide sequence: TGTGCCAGCAGCTTAAAAGCGGGGGGTTATGGGGAGACCCAGTACTTC. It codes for CASSLKAGGYGETQYF.